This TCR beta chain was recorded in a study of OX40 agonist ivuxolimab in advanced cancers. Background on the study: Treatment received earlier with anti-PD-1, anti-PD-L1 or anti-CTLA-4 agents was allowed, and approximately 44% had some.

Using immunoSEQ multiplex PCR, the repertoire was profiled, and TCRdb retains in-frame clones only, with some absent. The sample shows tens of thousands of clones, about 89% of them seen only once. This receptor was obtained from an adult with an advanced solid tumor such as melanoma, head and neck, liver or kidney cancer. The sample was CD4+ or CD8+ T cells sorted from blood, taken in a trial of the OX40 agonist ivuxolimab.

DNA of the CDR3: TGCGCCAGCAGCCCAGGGACTAGCGGGGGGACGGGCGAGCAGTACTTC. As protein: CASSPGTSGGTGEQYF. The V and J genes are TRBV5-1 and TRBJ2-7, with 15 bases aligning to TRBD2. The V gene end was trimmed by 4 bases and the J gene end by 6 bases; junction bases not matched to a gene: 8. CDR3 size: 16 residues. The V gene's germline CDR1 is SGHRS and CDR2 YFSETQ.